This T cell receptor beta chain was captured in a study of Ad26.COV2.S vaccination and SARS-CoV-2 variants. Study-level background: Doses of Ad26.COV2.S were injected into muscle once or twice, 56 days apart.

Treatment in this sample: 15 to 20 received Ad26.COV2.S at low or high dose, single or two shots; a few received placebo; per-sample allocation not given. Sampling was performed 63 days after the first vaccine or placebo injection. Losses at the gene ends were 4 bases for V and 7 bases for J; bases not matched to a gene: 8. CDR3 size: 15 residues. Germline CDR1 and CDR2: SGHRS and YFSETQ. Here immunoSEQ multiplex PCR was the method, and the copy in TCRdb shows in-frame clones only, minus some. The table has roughly 500,000 clones, around nine tenths seen once. The clonotype comes from a person between 18 and 65 years old who received the Ad26.COV2.S COVID-19 vaccine or a placebo. The sequencing used peripheral blood, collected in a trial of Ad26.COV2.S vaccine versus placebo. This chain uses TRBV5-1 with TRBJ2-1; TRBD1 agrees at 10 bases. CDR3 sequence reads: CASSNPPGQGNEQFF. The CDR3 DNA reads TGCGCCAGCAGCAATCCCCCGGGACAGGGGAATGAGCAGTTCTTC.